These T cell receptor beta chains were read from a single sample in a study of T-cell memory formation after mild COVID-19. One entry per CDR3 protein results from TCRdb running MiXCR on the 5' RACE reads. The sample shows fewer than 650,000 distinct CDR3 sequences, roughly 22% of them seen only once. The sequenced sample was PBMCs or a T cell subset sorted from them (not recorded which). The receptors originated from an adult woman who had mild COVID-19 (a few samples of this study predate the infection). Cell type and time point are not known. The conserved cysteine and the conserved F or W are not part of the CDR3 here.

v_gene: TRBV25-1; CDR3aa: ASSELTGWGYT
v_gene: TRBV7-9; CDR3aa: ASSPQEGSYSGANVLT
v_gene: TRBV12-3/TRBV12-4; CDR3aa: ASSLAAGGSYEQY
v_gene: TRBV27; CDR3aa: ASSLRTDGYEQY
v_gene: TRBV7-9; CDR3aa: ASRSLRTGFDRGGELF
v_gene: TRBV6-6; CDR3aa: ASSYTPAYEQY
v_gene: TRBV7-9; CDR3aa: ASSPPGQEHSGANVLT
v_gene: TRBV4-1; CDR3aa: ASSQDRVSFATNEKLF
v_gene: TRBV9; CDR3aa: ASSVGSSGSYEQY
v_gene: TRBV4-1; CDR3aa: ASSIDIIETQY
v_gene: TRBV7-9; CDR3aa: ASGLEPMNTEAF
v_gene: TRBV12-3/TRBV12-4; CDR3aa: ASTTGMWRNTEAF
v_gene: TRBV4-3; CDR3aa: ASSQTGSSYEQY
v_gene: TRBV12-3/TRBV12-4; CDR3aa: ASSFSWGAGLGANVLT
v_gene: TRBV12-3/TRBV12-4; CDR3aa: ASSPSDFTRKY
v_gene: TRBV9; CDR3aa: ASSVAGTAEGEQY
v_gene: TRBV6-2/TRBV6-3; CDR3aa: ASSWTGPPGEQY
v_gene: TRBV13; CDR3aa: ASSLRQAGANEKLF
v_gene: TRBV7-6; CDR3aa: ASSLRGEGQPQH
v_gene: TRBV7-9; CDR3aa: ASSRHTGTGTDTQY
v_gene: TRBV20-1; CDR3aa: SAREAGTGPYEQY
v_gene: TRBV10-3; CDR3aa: AISGGGGRLGDTQY
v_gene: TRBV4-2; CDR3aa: ASSFRLAGSYNEQF
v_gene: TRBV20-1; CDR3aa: SAREPASYNEQF
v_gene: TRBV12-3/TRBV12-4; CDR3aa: ASSLGTRNTQY
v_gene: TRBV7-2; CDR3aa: ASSLIADTYNEQF
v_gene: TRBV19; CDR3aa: ASSIDHGYQPQH
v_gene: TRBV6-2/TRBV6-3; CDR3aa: ASRKGLLSSYEQY
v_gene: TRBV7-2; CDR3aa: ASSLPRGLAGADTQY
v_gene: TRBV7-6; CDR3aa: ASSLVGGRNDEQY
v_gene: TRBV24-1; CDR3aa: ATSGQADTQY
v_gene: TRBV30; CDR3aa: AWSLLNEQF